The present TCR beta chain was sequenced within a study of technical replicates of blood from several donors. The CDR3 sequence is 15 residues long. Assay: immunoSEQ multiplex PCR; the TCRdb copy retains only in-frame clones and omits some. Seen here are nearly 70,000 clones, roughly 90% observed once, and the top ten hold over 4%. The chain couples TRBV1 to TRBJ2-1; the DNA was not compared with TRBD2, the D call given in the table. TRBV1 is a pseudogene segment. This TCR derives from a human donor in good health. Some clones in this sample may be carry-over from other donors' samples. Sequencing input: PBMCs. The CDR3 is CTSSRAGGKYNEQFF. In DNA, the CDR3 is TGCACCAGCAGCCGGGCGGGGGGAAAATACAATGAGCAGTTCTTC.